This note documents a single T cell receptor beta chain sequence. The antigen remains unidentified. The sample comes from a study of CD8+ T cells in alopecia areata. Background on the study: Treated patients swallowed 5 to 10 mg of oral tofacitinib twice daily. Notes on the study in general: Higher clonality than in normal scalp was seen in lesional scalp, especially alopecia totalis/universalis. Patients shared TCRs less clearly than mice did, possibly owing to HLA.

V was shortened by 7 bases and J by 0 bases, with 7 bases between the two germline ends. This CDR3 has 12 amino acids. Germline V CDR1 and CDR2: MNHNS, SASEGT. Peripheral blood samples and lesional scalp punch biopsies were obtained from alopecia areata patients. After isolation, RNA underwent reverse transcription to generate cDNA as the sequencing template. Assay: immunoSEQ multiplex PCR; the TCRdb copy retains only in-frame clones and omits some. The repertoire consists of 150,000 or so clones, with about 89% occurring once and the leading ten covering about 15%. The chain couples TRBV6-1 to TRBJ2-7; D not certain. Sequenced here: CD8+ T cells sorted from blood, sampled at week 0. This clonotype was sampled from a human donor with alopecia areata. CDR3 nucleotides: TGTGCCAGCACCACGGGCTCCTACGAGCAGTACTTC. It translates to CASTTGSYEQYF.